Listed below are T cell receptor beta chains from one sample, sequenced in a study of blood T cell repertoires in COVID-19. Libraries were prepared by immunoSEQ multiplex PCR; TCRdb keeps only in-frame clonotypes and omits some of them. This sample yields 90,000 to 110,000 clones, of which about four fifths are seen a single time; roughly 9.4% belongs to the top ten. The sample was peripheral blood. These receptor sequences come from a woman in her 70s with acute or convalescent COVID-19. Each CDR3 is given with its conserved first and last residue. Each record gives: clone size, V gene, J gene, CDR3 protein. Size tells how often a clone was seen (once, few, many) or the class of an expanded clone, and some rows leave it out.

clone size: NA
V gene: TRBV3-1/TRBV3-2
J gene: TRBJ2-5
CDR3 protein: CASVLAGGPSETQYF

clone size: NA
V gene: TRBV4-2
J gene: TRBJ2-7
CDR3 protein: CASSQEGTSDSYEQYF

clone size: NA
V gene: TRBV6-5
J gene: TRBJ2-7
CDR3 protein: CASSWEPVRASYEQYF

clone size: NA
V gene: TRBV5-1
J gene: TRBJ1-4
CDR3 protein: CASSFGGAGNEKLFF

clone size: NA
V gene: TRBV7-2
J gene: TRBJ1-1
CDR3 protein: CASRIGVNTEAFF

clone size: few
V gene: TRBV5-1
J gene: TRBJ1-4
CDR3 protein: CASSLGAGADEKLFF

clone size: once
V gene: TRBV6-5
J gene: TRBJ1-1
CDR3 protein: CASSQLGRGNTEAFF

clone size: NA
V gene: TRBV7-6
J gene: TRBJ2-5
CDR3 protein: CASSFDPASGRDGGETQYF

clone size: few
V gene: TRBV7-2
J gene: TRBJ1-2
CDR3 protein: CASSLKGQGVGYTF

clone size: NA
V gene: TRBV30
J gene: TRBJ1-1
CDR3 protein: CAWTRNRDTEAFF

clone size: NA
V gene: TRBV19
J gene: TRBJ1-1
CDR3 protein: CASSIMGQGNTEAFF

clone size: NA
V gene: TRBV7-6
J gene: TRBJ1-2
CDR3 protein: CASSLGRTGTNYGYTF

clone size: once
V gene: TRBV7-9
J gene: TRBJ1-6
CDR3 protein: CASSLGTPGGSSPLHF

clone size: NA
V gene: TRBV5-1
J gene: TRBJ2-4
CDR3 protein: CASSTGQELAKNIQYF

clone size: NA
V gene: TRBV27
J gene: TRBJ2-7
CDR3 protein: CASSPSSYEQYF

clone size: few
V gene: TRBV4-3
J gene: TRBJ2-6
CDR3 protein: CASSQTVGTGANVLTF

clone size: NA
V gene: TRBV29-1
J gene: TRBJ2-2
CDR3 protein: CSVAGAGGLTGELFF

clone size: few
V gene: TRBV29-1
J gene: TRBJ2-7
CDR3 protein: CSVLKLRDTTYEQYF

clone size: few
V gene: TRBV5-8
J gene: TRBJ1-5
CDR3 protein: CASSVTNRGGGQPQHF

clone size: NA
V gene: TRBV5-4
J gene: TRBJ2-7
CDR3 protein: CASSLPSGGVGEQYF

clone size: NA
V gene: TRBV7-2
J gene: TRBJ1-6
CDR3 protein: CASSRESYSPLHF

clone size: NA
V gene: TRBV9
J gene: TRBJ1-2
CDR3 protein: CASSSRQGGNYGYTF

clone size: NA
V gene: TRBV18
J gene: TRBJ1-2
CDR3 protein: CASSPGDRWNYGYTF

clone size: few
V gene: TRBV6-2/TRBV6-3
J gene: TRBJ1-2
CDR3 protein: CASSSGSHYGYTF

clone size: once
V gene: TRBV11-2
J gene: TRBJ2-7
CDR3 protein: CASSLDSYEQYF

clone size: NA
V gene: TRBV7-2
J gene: TRBJ2-1
CDR3 protein: CASSLAGSPYNEQFF

clone size: NA
V gene: TRBV2
J gene: TRBJ2-5
CDR3 protein: CASSGAGDIGKLPFETQYF

clone size: NA
V gene: TRBV28
J gene: TRBJ2-7
CDR3 protein: CASSFGTSADFEQYF

clone size: many
V gene: TRBV9
J gene: TRBJ1-2
CDR3 protein: CASTTGQTNYGYTF

clone size: NA
V gene: TRBV7-8
J gene: TRBJ2-7
CDR3 protein: CASSRTSLGEQYF

clone size: NA
V gene: TRBV15
J gene: TRBJ1-2
CDR3 protein: CATSRDRHRDGGYTF

clone size: NA
V gene: TRBV10-2
J gene: TRBJ2-1
CDR3 protein: CASSERGFGGSSYNEQFF

clone size: NA
V gene: TRBV7-2
J gene: TRBJ2-2
CDR3 protein: CASSLHKGVANTGELFF

clone size: NA
V gene: TRBV19
J gene: TRBJ2-5
CDR3 protein: CASSGGIETQYF

clone size: NA
V gene: TRBV29-1
J gene: TRBJ1-2
CDR3 protein: CSAAEGGTGGRNGYTF

clone size: NA
V gene: TRBV14
J gene: TRBJ2-1
CDR3 protein: CASSQYQGGQFF

clone size: many
V gene: TRBV10-2
J gene: TRBJ2-1
CDR3 protein: CASRASGRNVNEQFF

clone size: NA
V gene: TRBV4-3
J gene: TRBJ2-7
CDR3 protein: CASSQGVTRTYEQYF

clone size: NA
V gene: TRBV7-6
J gene: TRBJ1-1
CDR3 protein: CASTRIGDTEAFF

clone size: NA
V gene: TRBV19
J gene: TRBJ1-2
CDR3 protein: CASSTTGGANVNGYTF

clone size: NA
V gene: TRBV7-8
J gene: TRBJ2-7
CDR3 protein: CASSLRRGTGGSYEQYF

clone size: few
V gene: TRBV7-9
J gene: TRBJ2-7
CDR3 protein: CASSLGGEISYEQYF

clone size: NA
V gene: TRBV9
J gene: TRBJ1-2
CDR3 protein: CASSVVPTGPEGYTF

clone size: NA
V gene: TRBV11-3
J gene: TRBJ2-2
CDR3 protein: CASSPGGANTGELFF

clone size: NA
V gene: TRBV7-8
J gene: TRBJ2-7
CDR3 protein: CASSPNAAYEQYF

clone size: NA
V gene: TRBV2
J gene: TRBJ2-1
CDR3 protein: CASTAGRSYNEQFF

clone size: once
V gene: TRBV12-3/TRBV12-4
J gene: TRBJ1-2
CDR3 protein: CASSNRGHGYTF

clone size: NA
V gene: TRBV2
J gene: TRBJ2-3
CDR3 protein: CASSRSGGPSTDTQYF

clone size: NA
V gene: TRBV6-2/TRBV6-3
J gene: TRBJ2-1
CDR3 protein: CASSYAEPGQNNEQFF

clone size: once
V gene: TRBV5-6
J gene: TRBJ1-6
CDR3 protein: CASSLVQGALSPLHF

clone size: NA
V gene: TRBV18
J gene: TRBJ2-1
CDR3 protein: CASSPSKNEQFF

clone size: NA
V gene: TRBV6-6
J gene: TRBJ1-3
CDR3 protein: CASRDSTAGNTIYF

clone size: NA
V gene: TRBV19
J gene: TRBJ1-1
CDR3 protein: CASIAGNTEAFF

clone size: NA
V gene: TRBV3-1/TRBV3-2
J gene: TRBJ1-6
CDR3 protein: CASSPDSGLSYNSPLHF

clone size: NA
V gene: TRBV18
J gene: TRBJ2-5
CDR3 protein: CASHTLQGETQYF